Below, 16 T cell receptor beta chains from the same sample are listed, as sequenced in a study of early T cells in non-severe SARS-CoV-2 infection. TCRdb reprocessed the 5' RACE reads with MiXCR, giving one entry per CDR3 protein. Here the sample spans 70,000 to 95,000 distinct CDR3 sequences, around 14% being singletons. Sequencing was done on a sample of whole blood. These receptors came from an adult who was a healthcare worker with PCR-confirmed SARS-CoV-2 infection or an uninfected control (not recorded which).

The gene calls are TRBV10-3 and TRBJ1-1; D may be TRBD1 (6 bases). Germline loops: CDR1 ENHRY, CDR2 SYGVKD. V lost 6 bases to trimming and J lost 0 bases, with 8 bases between them. This CDR3 spans 13 amino acids. The CDR3 loop reads CAISGTLNTEAFF. In DNA form, the CDR3 reads TGTGCCATCAGCGGGACACTGAACACTGAAGCTTTCTTT.

J is TRBJ2-4 and V is TRBV29-1, with TRBD1 as a possible D gene (6 bases). Trimming cost V 5 bases and J 8 bases, with 13 bases left between them. CDR1 is SQVTM, CDR2 ANQGSEA, per germline. The length of the CDR3 is 12 residues. The chain's CDR3 is CSVLWGRDIQYF. CDR3 DNA sequence: TGCAGCGTTCTATGGGGGCGGGACATTCAGTACTTC.

The table lists this clonotype with many counts. Germline and junction disagree at one end, which may indicate a read error. This rearrangement joins TRBV12-3 or TRBV12-4 to TRBJ2-3, with D possibly matching TRBD2 (5 bases). There are 11 residues in the CDR3. The CDR3 region is CASTPRALGFF. The CDR3 nucleotides read TGTGCCAGCACCCCGCGGGCTCTGGGATTTTTT.

The chain uses TRBV12-3 or TRBV12-4 and TRBJ1-4; 7 bases map to TRBD1. This CDR3 comprises 15 residues. V lost 2 bases to trimming and J lost 5 bases; unmatched junction nucleotides: 5. The CDR3 here is CASSLMTGQNEKLFF. CDR3 DNA sequence: TGTGCCAGCAGTTTAATGACAGGGCAAAATGAAAAACTGTTTTTT.

Many counts were recorded for this clonotype. The genes are TRBV24-1 and TRBJ2-7; D is uncertain. The V end was cut by 9 bases, the J end by 2 bases, with 13 bases between. Per the germline V gene, CDR1 is KGHDR and CDR2 is SFDVKD. The length of the CDR3 is 13 residues. CDR3 loop: CATGFLGTYEQYF. In DNA, the CDR3 is TGTGCCACCGGGTTTCTGGGGACCTACGAGCAGTACTTC.

The chain links TRBV20-1 to TRBJ2-1; 12 bases agree with TRBD2. Germline V gene lookup returns CDR1 DFQATT and CDR2 SNEGSKA (reference sequence). This CDR3 contains 15 residues. After removal of 5 bases from V and 4 bases from J, the junction contained 6 bases not matched to a gene. The CDR3 reads CSAFFTSGGYNEQFF. The CDR3 DNA is TGCAGTGCTTTCTTCACTAGCGGGGGGTACAATGAGCAGTTCTTC.

This clonotype was seen more than once but under ten times. The J gene is TRBJ1-4, the V gene TRBV5-5; 7 bases are a match to TRBD1. Trimming at V came to 2 bases and at J to 3 bases, leaving 7 bases not matched to a gene. Germline CDR1 SGHKS, CDR2 YYEKEE (reference sequence). This CDR3 is 16 amino acids long. The CDR3 reads CASSFLGGRANEKLFF. In nucleotides, the CDR3 is TGTGCCAGCAGCTTCCTAGGGGGCAGGGCTAATGAAAAACTGTTTTTT.

The sample holds a few counts of this clonotype. The CDR3 spells CASGLVSDYEQYF. CDR3 sequence (DNA): TGTGCTAGTGGTTTGGTCTCGGATTACGAGCAGTACTTC. The rearrangement links TRBV12-5 to TRBJ2-7; no clear D. This CDR3 spans 13 amino acids. The germline CDR1 and CDR2 sequences are LGHNT and FRNRAP. V was clipped by 0 bases and J by 4 bases, with 7 bases between them.

The J gene is TRBJ2-3, the V gene TRBV5-4; D possibly corresponds to TRBD1 (6 bases). Trimming shortened V by 4 bases and J by 5 bases, and 11 bases separated the two germline ends. The CDR3 is 13 residues long. Per the germline V gene, CDR1 is SGHNT and CDR2 is YYREEE (reference sequence). The CDR3 sequence is CASSKQGQDTQYF. The CDR3 coding sequence is TGTGCCAGCAGCAAACAGGGTCAAGATACGCAGTATTTT.

The sample holds a few counts of this clonotype. The chain carries TRBV6-2 or TRBV6-3 and TRBJ2-1, with 8 nucleotides matching TRBD1. The V segment lost 6 bases and the J segment 8 bases; nucleotides outside the gene matches: 6. Germline-derived CDR1 and CDR2 are MNHEY and SVGEGT. CDR3 length: 13 amino acids. The DNA for the CDR3 is TGTGCCAGCAGATTCACAGGGGGAGATGAGCAGTTCTTC. Translation gives CASRFTGGDEQFF.

The V call is TRBV29-1, the J call TRBJ1-4; no firm D call. Germline CDR1 SQVTM, CDR2 ANQGSEA. This CDR3 is 13 amino acids long. V gave up 4 bases and J gave up 0 bases, with 6 bases separating them. CDR3 DNA sequence: TGCAGCGTTGGACCGTCAACTAATGAAAAACTGTTTTTT. Its translation is CSVGPSTNEKLFF.

The chain joins TRBV12-3 or TRBV12-4 to TRBJ1-1; D might be TRBD1 (5 bases). Trimming cost V 6 bases and J 0 bases, with 17 bases left between them. CDR3 length: 16 amino acids. In DNA form, the CDR3 reads TGTGCCAGCAGCCTTAACCCGGGACGGCTGAACACTGAAGCTTTCTTT. It translates to CASSLNPGRLNTEAFF.

In this sample, this clonotype turned up a few times. The chain is built from TRBV12-3 or TRBV12-4 and TRBJ1-3; TRBD1 matches at 7 bases. This CDR3 is built from 16 residues. Unmatched junction bases numbered 3, after V lost 1 base and J lost 0 bases. This CDR3 reads CASSLGGTVSGNTIYF. In DNA, the CDR3 is TGTGCCAGCAGTTTAGGTGGGACAGTCTCTGGAAACACCATATATTTT.

This clonotype was counted only a few times. The rearrangement links TRBV7-2 to TRBJ2-2, with 10 bases matching TRBD1. After removal of 5 bases from V and 4 bases from J, the junction contained 10 bases not matched to a gene. CDR1 and CDR2 (germline): SGHTA, FQGNSA. CDR3 length: 17 amino acids. CDR3 residues: CASSSSGTGVITGELFF. As DNA, the CDR3 is TGTGCCAGCAGCAGTTCGGGGACAGGGGTAATCACCGGGGAGCTGTTTTTT.

This clonotype was counted only a few times. The V call is TRBV7-2, the J call TRBJ2-1; the D is unclear. This CDR3 has 13 residues. CDR1 is SGHTA and CDR2 is FQGNSA in the germline V gene. V dropped 5 bases and J dropped 14 bases, with 19 bases sitting between them. Here the CDR3 reads CASSTQNKLEEFF. CDR3 DNA sequence: TGTGCCAGCAGCACCCAGAACAAGCTCGAAGAGTTCTTC.

This clonotype was seen repeatedly, ten times or more. The rearrangement links TRBV29-1 to TRBJ2-5, with D maybe TRBD1 (6 bases). This CDR3 has 14 amino acids. The V end lost 3 bases, the J end lost 1 base, and 12 bases lay between the germline ends. Germline V gene lookup returns CDR1 SQVTM and CDR2 ANQGSEA. CDR3 bases: TGCAGCGTTGATACAGGCAGGGGCCAAGAGACCCAGTACTTC. Its protein product is CSVDTGRGQETQYF.